The clone carrying this TCR beta chain appeared a few times. Its antigen is unknown. Time point meaning: newly diagnosed GD, antithyroid drugs for less than 3 months. There was RNA extracted from PBMCs, and the TCR library was made from it. The CDR3 length is 15 residues. The V gene lost 5 bases and the J gene lost 2 bases, with 13 bases spanning the gap. Germline values: CDR1 GTSNPN, CDR2 SVGIG (reference sequence). iRepertoire HTBI primers and Arm-PCR of CDR3 regions built TCR beta libraries. As processed by the authors: Identification across samples found some 60 TRBV and 12 to 15 TRBJ segments. Using its own MiXCR run on the multiplex PCR reads, TCRdb lists one record per CDR3 protein. The V and J calls were not made by the authors but by TCRdb's processing. This table holds about 430,000 distinct CDR3 sequences, 14% to 15% found once. The data were obtained in a study of regulatory T cells in long-lasting Graves disease. Findings and caveats of the study: Patients with persistent Graves' had lower TCR diversity than newly diagnosed patients.

The same specimen was also included in a second study, on T cells in Graves' hyperthyroidism and ophthalmopathy.

The chain combines TRBV30 with TRBJ2-6; D is possibly TRBD2 (5 bases). The sequence was collected from a middle-aged woman with Graves disease. The specimen comprised peripheral blood mononuclear cells (PBMCs), sampled at new diagnosis, from a patient treated with antithyroid drugs. The CDR3 coding sequence is TGTGCCTGGGAATTCGCGAGGGCTGGGGCCAACGTCCTGACTTTC. This translates into CAWEFARAGANVLTF. The full variable domain, its missing parts supplied by reference TRBV30 and TRBJ2-6, is SQTIHQWPATLVQPVGSPLSLECTVEGTSNPNLYWYRQAAGRGLQLLFYSVGIGQISSEVPQNLSASRPQDRQFILSSKKLLLSDSGFYLCAWEFARAGANVLTFGAGSRLTVL.